These T cell receptor beta chains were read from a single sample in a study of cytomegalovirus exposure and HLA in healthy donors. The table came from immunoSEQ multiplex PCR; TCRdb's copy has only in-frame clones and leaves some out. The profile covers about 190,000 clones, with 65% to 75% appearing a single time and more than 4% taken by the ten largest. The sequenced material came from PBMCs. The source of these receptors is a man aged 25 to 40 in good health and CMV-seropositive. The CDR3 runs from the conserved cysteine through the conserved F or W. D genes are given only for firm matches. Clone size is stated in some rows and not others, as once, few, many or a class when expanded.

clone size: .
D gene: TRBD2
V gene: TRBV10-3
J gene: TRBJ2-1
CDR3 DNA: TGTGCCATCATGACTAGCGGGGGGGCCCCTGAGCAGTTCTTC
CDR3 protein: CAIMTSGGAPEQFF

clone size: .
D gene: .
V gene: TRBV5-4
J gene: TRBJ2-7
CDR3 DNA: TGTGCCAGCAGATACAACGAGCAGTACTTC
CDR3 protein: CASRYNEQYF

clone size: few
D gene: .
V gene: TRBV7-9
J gene: TRBJ1-5
CDR3 DNA: TGTGCCAGCAGCCGCGGCAGGACAGATTCAGATCAGCCCCAGCATTTT
CDR3 protein: CASSRGRTDSDQPQHF

clone size: few
D gene: .
V gene: TRBV7-2
J gene: TRBJ2-5
CDR3 DNA: TGTGCCAGCAGCTCTAGTGACGGGAAGACCCAGTACTTC
CDR3 protein: CASSSSDGKTQYF

clone size: .
D gene: .
V gene: TRBV6-6
J gene: TRBJ2-3
CDR3 DNA: TGTGCCAGCAAGAGGACAGCTGAAGATACGCAGTATTTT
CDR3 protein: CASKRTAEDTQYF

clone size: .
D gene: TRBD1
V gene: TRBV7-3
J gene: TRBJ2-5
CDR3 DNA: TGTGCCAGCAGCCTGATTCCAGGGGGCCCTATCCAAGAGACCCAGTACTTC
CDR3 protein: CASSLIPGGPIQETQYF

clone size: .
D gene: TRBD2
V gene: TRBV5-4
J gene: TRBJ2-5
CDR3 DNA: TGTGCCAGCAGCGTAGGACTAGCGGCGCTGGGAGAGACCCAGTACTTC
CDR3 protein: CASSVGLAALGETQYF

clone size: .
D gene: .
V gene: TRBV4-3
J gene: TRBJ2-3
CDR3 DNA: TGCGCCAGCAGCCAATACCTAGCCGGCCTTAGCACAGATACGCAGTATTTT
CDR3 protein: CASSQYLAGLSTDTQYF

clone size: .
D gene: TRBD2
V gene: TRBV6-5
J gene: TRBJ2-3
CDR3 DNA: TGTGCCAGCAGAGTAGCGGGGGGCACAGATACGCAGTATTTT
CDR3 protein: CASRVAGGTDTQYF

clone size: .
D gene: .
V gene: TRBV7-2
J gene: TRBJ1-2
CDR3 DNA: TGTGCCAGCAGCAAAGTCAGCTCCAGGGATAACTATGGCTACACCTTC
CDR3 protein: CASSKVSSRDNYGYTF

clone size: once
D gene: TRBD1
V gene: TRBV5-6
J gene: TRBJ1-5
CDR3 DNA: TGTGCCAGCAGCCCGGGGGGGGGTACAGGGGCAATCAGGCAGCCCCAGCATTTT
CDR3 protein: CASSPGGGTGAIRQPQHF

clone size: .
D gene: TRBD1
V gene: TRBV20-1
J gene: TRBJ1-4
CDR3 DNA: TGCAGTGCTAGACAGGGGGTCGAACTGTTTTTT
CDR3 protein: CSARQGVELFF

clone size: .
D gene: TRBD1
V gene: TRBV2
J gene: TRBJ2-7
CDR3 DNA: TGTGCCAGCAGTTTAACCGGGACAGGGGCCTACGAGCAGTACTTC
CDR3 protein: CASSLTGTGAYEQYF

clone size: .
D gene: .
V gene: TRBV6-9
J gene: TRBJ2-7
CDR3 DNA: TGTGCCAGCAGTTATTGGAGTCAGGGGCGCCCCTACGAGCAGTACTTC
CDR3 protein: CASSYWSQGRPYEQYF

clone size: .
D gene: .
V gene: TRBV21-1
J gene: TRBJ1-4
CDR3 DNA: TGTGCCAGCAGCCCCCCTACGCGAGCGGAAAAACTGTTTTTT
CDR3 protein: CASSPPTRAEKLFF

clone size: .
D gene: .
V gene: TRBV7-2
J gene: TRBJ2-7
CDR3 DNA: TGTGCCAGCAGCTCCGCACGGGGCTACGAGCAGTACTTC
CDR3 protein: CASSSARGYEQYF

clone size: .
D gene: TRBD1
V gene: TRBV7-9
J gene: TRBJ2-3
CDR3 DNA: TGTGCCAGCAGCGCCGGGACAGCTAGCACAGATACGCAGTATTTT
CDR3 protein: CASSAGTASTDTQYF

clone size: .
D gene: TRBD1
V gene: TRBV4-1
J gene: TRBJ2-5
CDR3 DNA: TGCGCCAGCAGCCAAGGCAGAATACTGATGGGAACAGGGGGCGGTGAGACCCAGTACTTC
CDR3 protein: CASSQGRILMGTGGGETQYF

clone size: .
D gene: .
V gene: TRBV6-6
J gene: TRBJ1-1
CDR3 DNA: TGTGCCAGCAGTTACGAGACAGTGGGGAACACTGAAGCTTTCTTT
CDR3 protein: CASSYETVGNTEAFF

clone size: once
D gene: TRBD1
V gene: TRBV28
J gene: TRBJ1-2
CDR3 DNA: TGTGCCAGCAGCCTGGGACAGGGACGTGGCTACACCTTC
CDR3 protein: CASSLGQGRGYTF

clone size: few
D gene: .
V gene: TRBV7-8
J gene: TRBJ2-5
CDR3 DNA: TGTGCCAGCAGCGGGGCCCCCCAAGAGACCCAGTACTTC
CDR3 protein: CASSGAPQETQYF

clone size: few
D gene: TRBD2
V gene: TRBV11-2
J gene: TRBJ2-3
CDR3 DNA: TGTGCCAGCAGCTTTCCAGCGGGAGGGCTGAATACGCAGTATTTT
CDR3 protein: CASSFPAGGLNTQYF

clone size: .
D gene: .
V gene: TRBV5-1
J gene: TRBJ1-3
CDR3 DNA: TGCGCCAGCAGCCCCGGAACAGCTTCTCTTGGAAACACCATATATTTT
CDR3 protein: CASSPGTASLGNTIYF

clone size: once
D gene: TRBD1
V gene: TRBV11-2
J gene: TRBJ1-2
CDR3 DNA: TGTGCCAGCAGCAGGGACAGCGGAGCCTATGGCTACACCTTC
CDR3 protein: CASSRDSGAYGYTF

clone size: once
D gene: .
V gene: TRBV28
J gene: TRBJ2-7
CDR3 DNA: TGTGCCAGCAGTCTTCCTAGCTACGAGCAGTACTTC
CDR3 protein: CASSLPSYEQYF

clone size: .
D gene: .
V gene: TRBV5-8
J gene: TRBJ2-1
CDR3 DNA: TGTGCCAGCAGCTTCGACAGACTTTACAATGAGCAGTTCTTC
CDR3 protein: CASSFDRLYNEQFF

clone size: .
D gene: TRBD2
V gene: TRBV5-6
J gene: TRBJ2-1
CDR3 DNA: TGTGCCAGCAGCGGGCCTAGCGGGAGGTCCTACAATGAGCAGTTCTTC
CDR3 protein: CASSGPSGRSYNEQFF

clone size: .
D gene: TRBD1
V gene: TRBV7-9
J gene: TRBJ1-1
CDR3 DNA: TGTGCCAGCAGCCCAGGGGGCGCTGAAGCTTTCTTT
CDR3 protein: CASSPGGAEAFF

clone size: .
D gene: .
V gene: TRBV5-1
J gene: TRBJ2-3
CDR3 DNA: TGCGCCAGCTACTCTCCCAGGGCGTCAAGCTCAGATACGCAGTATTTT
CDR3 protein: CASYSPRASSSDTQYF

clone size: .
D gene: TRBD1
V gene: TRBV5-4
J gene: TRBJ1-2
CDR3 DNA: TGTGCCAGCAGCTACGGACAGGTCCGTAACTATGGCTACACCTTC
CDR3 protein: CASSYGQVRNYGYTF

clone size: .
D gene: .
V gene: TRBV11-3
J gene: TRBJ2-5
CDR3 DNA: TGTGCCAGCAGCCTAGACAGGCAAGAGACCCAGTACTTC
CDR3 protein: CASSLDRQETQYF

clone size: few
D gene: .
V gene: TRBV5-1
J gene: TRBJ1-6
CDR3 DNA: TGCGCCAGCAGCTTGGATCCGGGGAACAATTCACCCCTCCACTTT
CDR3 protein: CASSLDPGNNSPLHF

clone size: .
D gene: TRBD2
V gene: TRBV9
J gene: TRBJ2-1
CDR3 DNA: TGTGCCAGCAGCGGGGGGGCGGGAGGGGATGAGCAGTTCTTC
CDR3 protein: CASSGGAGGDEQFF

clone size: .
D gene: .
V gene: TRBV5-5
J gene: TRBJ1-2
CDR3 DNA: TGTGCCAGCAGCTCCTCCCCCGACAGCTTCTATGGCTACACCTTC
CDR3 protein: CASSSSPDSFYGYTF

clone size: .
D gene: .
V gene: TRBV27
J gene: TRBJ2-3
CDR3 DNA: TGTGCCAGCAGTTTCTACGGGGACACAGATACGCAGTATTTT
CDR3 protein: CASSFYGDTDTQYF

clone size: .
D gene: TRBD1
V gene: TRBV7-2
J gene: TRBJ1-2
CDR3 DNA: TGTGCCAGCAGCTTTACAACAGGGGACAGGGCTGGCTACACCTTC
CDR3 protein: CASSFTTGDRAGYTF

clone size: .
D gene: .
V gene: TRBV4-2
J gene: TRBJ1-4
CDR3 DNA: TGTGCCAGCAGCCTACGAGGACAGTCGAATGAAAAACTGTTTTTT
CDR3 protein: CASSLRGQSNEKLFF

clone size: .
D gene: .
V gene: TRBV27
J gene: TRBJ1-5
CDR3 DNA: TGTGCCAGCAGTTTAGCGGGGACCAATCAGCCCCAGCATTTT
CDR3 protein: CASSLAGTNQPQHF

clone size: .
D gene: .
V gene: TRBV7-7
J gene: TRBJ1-3
CDR3 DNA: TGTGCTAGCAGCCCGGGGAGGCTCGGGAACACCATATATTTT
CDR3 protein: CASSPGRLGNTIYF

clone size: .
D gene: .
V gene: TRBV21-1
J gene: TRBJ1-2
CDR3 DNA: TGTGCCCCCCCCGCCCGCGTCTACACCTTC
CDR3 protein: CAPPARVYTF

clone size: .
D gene: .
V gene: TRBV5-4
J gene: TRBJ1-3
CDR3 DNA: TGTGCCACCTCTCGCGGAGGTACCTCTGGAAACACCATATATTTT
CDR3 protein: CATSRGGTSGNTIYF

clone size: .
D gene: .
V gene: TRBV30
J gene: TRBJ1-2
CDR3 DNA: TGTGCCGGGGGGGAAAACGGCTACACCTTC
CDR3 protein: CAGGENGYTF

clone size: .
D gene: .
V gene: TRBV10-1
J gene: TRBJ1-5
CDR3 DNA: TGCGCCACCTCTGGACACCACTGGGGCAATCAGCCCCAGCATTTT
CDR3 protein: CATSGHHWGNQPQHF

clone size: .
D gene: .
V gene: TRBV2
J gene: TRBJ2-3
CDR3 DNA: TGTGCCAGCAGAACAGGGCCGAGGGGCACAGATACGCAGTATTTT
CDR3 protein: CASRTGPRGTDTQYF

clone size: .
D gene: TRBD2
V gene: TRBV19
J gene: TRBJ2-3
CDR3 DNA: TGTGCCAGTAAGCGGGGGGGCGTAACAGATACGCAGTATTTT
CDR3 protein: CASKRGGVTDTQYF

clone size: once
D gene: .
V gene: TRBV7-9
J gene: TRBJ2-2
CDR3 DNA: TGTGCCAGCAGCTTAGCCGGGTTAACCGGGGAGCTGTTTTTT
CDR3 protein: CASSLAGLTGELFF

clone size: .
D gene: .
V gene: TRBV27
J gene: TRBJ2-2
CDR3 DNA: TGTGCCAGCAGTTTAGCAGGGACCGGGGAGCTGTTTTTT
CDR3 protein: CASSLAGTGELFF

clone size: .
D gene: .
V gene: TRBV19
J gene: TRBJ1-2
CDR3 DNA: TGTGCCAGTAACCACGGGGGAGGCTACACCTTC
CDR3 protein: CASNHGGGYTF

clone size: .
D gene: TRBD1
V gene: TRBV28
J gene: TRBJ2-4
CDR3 DNA: TGTGCCAGCAGTCCTATCTACGGTCACAGGGGAACCAAAAACATTCAGTACTTC
CDR3 protein: CASSPIYGHRGTKNIQYF

clone size: .
D gene: .
V gene: TRBV7-9
J gene: TRBJ2-7
CDR3 DNA: TGTGCCAGCAGCTTAGAAGGAGGGTCCTACGAGCAGTACTTC
CDR3 protein: CASSLEGGSYEQYF

clone size: few
D gene: .
V gene: TRBV28
J gene: TRBJ2-3
CDR3 DNA: TGTGCCAGCAGTTCGCAACAGAGCCATACGCAGTATTTT
CDR3 protein: CASSSQQSHTQYF

clone size: .
D gene: TRBD2
V gene: TRBV5-4
J gene: TRBJ2-1
CDR3 DNA: TGTGCCAGCAGCTTCTTTTTAGCGGGGGCTAATGAGCAGTTCTTC
CDR3 protein: CASSFFLAGANEQFF

clone size: .
D gene: TRBD2
V gene: TRBV2
J gene: TRBJ2-1
CDR3 DNA: TGTGCCAGCAGTGGCCCGGGAGGCAATGAGCAGTTCTTC
CDR3 protein: CASSGPGGNEQFF

clone size: .
D gene: TRBD1
V gene: TRBV10-3
J gene: TRBJ1-4
CDR3 DNA: TGTGCCATCAGTGAGACTCCGGGACAGTGGAATGAAAAACTGTTTTTT
CDR3 protein: CAISETPGQWNEKLFF

clone size: .
D gene: TRBD1
V gene: TRBV4-3
J gene: TRBJ1-1
CDR3 DNA: TGCGCCAGCAGCCAAGGGGGACAGGGGTTCGACACTGAAGCTTTCTTT
CDR3 protein: CASSQGGQGFDTEAFF

clone size: .
D gene: TRBD1
V gene: TRBV6-5
J gene: TRBJ1-5
CDR3 DNA: TGTGCCAGCAGTTCGACAGGGAGCAATCAGCCCCAGCATTTT
CDR3 protein: CASSSTGSNQPQHF

clone size: .
D gene: TRBD1
V gene: TRBV4-2
J gene: TRBJ1-2
CDR3 DNA: TGTGCCAGCAGCCAAGAGAGGGGGCCGTTATATGGCTACACCTTC
CDR3 protein: CASSQERGPLYGYTF

clone size: .
D gene: .
V gene: TRBV19
J gene: TRBJ2-1
CDR3 DNA: TGTGCCACCTATAAGCTGAATGAGCAGTTCTTC
CDR3 protein: CATYKLNEQFF